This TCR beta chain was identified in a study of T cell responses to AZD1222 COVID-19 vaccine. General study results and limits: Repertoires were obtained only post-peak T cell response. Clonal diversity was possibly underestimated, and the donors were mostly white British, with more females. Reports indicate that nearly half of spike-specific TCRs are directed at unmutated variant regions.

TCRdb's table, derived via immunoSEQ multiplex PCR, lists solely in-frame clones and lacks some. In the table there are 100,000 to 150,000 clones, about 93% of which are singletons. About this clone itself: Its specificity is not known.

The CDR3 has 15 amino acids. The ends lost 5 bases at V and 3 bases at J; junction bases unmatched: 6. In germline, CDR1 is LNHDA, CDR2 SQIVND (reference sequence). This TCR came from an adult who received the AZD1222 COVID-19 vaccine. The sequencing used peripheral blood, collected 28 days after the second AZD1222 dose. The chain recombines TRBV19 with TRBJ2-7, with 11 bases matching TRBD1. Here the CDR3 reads CASSPTGTGGYEQYF. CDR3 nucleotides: TGTGCCAGTAGTCCCACCGGGACAGGGGGCTACGAGCAGTACTTC. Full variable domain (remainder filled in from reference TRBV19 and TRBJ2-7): DGGITQSPKYLFRKEGQNVTLSCEQNLNHDAMYWYRQDPGQGLRLIYYSQIVNDFQKGDIAEGYSVSREKKESFPLTVTSAQKNPTAFYLCASSPTGTGGYEQYFGPGTRLTVT.